Listed below are T cell receptor beta chains from one sample, sequenced in a study of blood T cell repertoires in COVID-19. Method: immunoSEQ multiplex PCR; TCRdb's copy keeps in-frame clones and lacks some. The data contain about 160,000 clones, roughly 87% of them singletons. The sample consisted of peripheral blood. These receptors were collected from a woman aged 55-70 years with active or convalescent COVID-19. Both conserved end residues are part of each CDR3. D genes are given only for firm matches. Clone size is stated in some rows and not others, as once, few, many or a class when expanded.

v_call	clone_size	j_call	d_call	cdr3_aa	cdr3_nt
TRBV5-6	few	TRBJ2-7	-	CASSLSGVWPYEQYF	TGTGCCAGCAGCCTGTCGGGTGTATGGCCCTACGAGCAGTACTTC
TRBV10-1	-	TRBJ2-3	TRBD2	CASSESEGAGGTTDTQYF	TGCGCCAGCAGTGAGTCCGAGGGAGCGGGGGGAACCACAGATACGCAGTATTTT
TRBV6-5	-	TRBJ1-2	-	CASRAGWGYGYTF	TGTGCCAGCAGGGCAGGGTGGGGCTATGGCTACACCTTC
TRBV10-2	few	TRBJ2-7	-	CASSLPGGREQYF	TGCGCCAGCAGCCTCCCGGGGGGCCGGGAGCAGTACTTC
TRBV2	-	TRBJ2-5	TRBD2	CASSSSGGAQETQYF	TGTGCCAGCAGTTCTAGCGGGGGGGCCCAAGAGACCCAGTACTTC
TRBV12-3/TRBV12-4	-	TRBJ1-1	-	CASSTRTVEAFF	TGTGCCAGCAGTACCAGGACAGTTGAAGCTTTCTTT
TRBV10-3	-	TRBJ1-1	-	CAIRAGDTEAFF	TGTGCCATCAGAGCAGGGGACACTGAAGCTTTCTTT
TRBV18	-	TRBJ1-2	TRBD1	CASSPPGQGHYGYTF	TGTGCCAGCTCACCACCTGGACAGGGGCACTATGGCTACACCTTC
TRBV6-6	few	TRBJ2-5	-	CASSGGSGRPTQYF	TGTGCCAGCAGTGGGGGGAGCGGCAGGCCGACCCAGTACTTC
TRBV5-4	-	TRBJ1-4	-	CASSLGRASFEKLFF	TGTGCCAGCAGCTTGGGCAGGGCGTCGTTTGAAAAACTGTTTTTT
TRBV6-2/TRBV6-3	-	TRBJ1-2	-	CASSSAEPYYGYTF	TGTGCCAGCAGTTCGGCGGAGCCTTACTATGGCTACACCTTC
TRBV6-6	-	TRBJ1-1	-	CASSYPGVGTEAFF	TGTGCCAGCAGTTACCCGGGGGTAGGAACTGAAGCTTTCTTT
TRBV29-1	-	TRBJ2-5	TRBD1	CSVGQGGVETQYF	TGCAGCGTTGGACAGGGGGGAGTAGAGACCCAGTACTTC
TRBV10-3	-	TRBJ2-5	TRBD1	CAISESGQQETQYF	TGTGCCATCAGTGAGTCGGGACAGCAAGAGACCCAGTACTTC
TRBV10-3	few	TRBJ1-4	-	CAISAKREGEKLFF	TGTGCCATCAGTGCCAAAAGGGAGGGTGAAAAACTGTTTTTT
TRBV10-3	-	TRBJ1-4	TRBD1	CAISESTGEEKLFF	TGTGCCATCAGTGAGTCGACAGGGGAAGAAAAACTGTTTTTT
TRBV4-3	-	TRBJ1-1	-	CASSQDPTGNTEAFF	TGCGCCAGCAGCCAAGATCCGACAGGGAACACTGAAGCTTTCTTT
TRBV5-4	few	TRBJ1-2	-	CASSFGGASANYGYTF	TGTGCCAGCAGCTTCGGGGGGGCGAGTGCTAACTATGGCTACACCTTC
TRBV3-1/TRBV3-2	-	TRBJ1-2	TRBD1	CASSAQGASYGYTF	TGTGCCAGCAGCGCACAGGGGGCTAGCTATGGCTACACCTTC
TRBV4-1	-	TRBJ1-2	-	CASSQEPTSNYGYTF	TGCGCCAGCAGCCAAGAGCCAACAAGTAACTATGGCTACACCTTC
TRBV27	-	TRBJ2-7	TRBD1	CASSLGTGGGEQYF	TGTGCCAGCAGTTTAGGGACAGGGGGCGGGGAGCAGTACTTC
TRBV13	once	TRBJ2-5	-	CASSPLLSRQETQYF	TGTGCCAGCAGCCCCCTCCTTAGCCGCCAAGAGACCCAGTACTTC
TRBV10-3	once	TRBJ1-2	-	CAISALVESTYGYTF	TGTGCCATCAGTGCCCTGGTGGAGTCAACCTATGGCTACACCTTC
TRBV3-1/TRBV3-2	-	TRBJ1-2	-	CASSQDNGQIVYGYTF	TGTGCCAGCAGCCAAGATAACGGACAGATTGTGTACGGCTACACCTTC
TRBV7-2	-	TRBJ2-5	TRBD2	CASSLGGGETQYF	TGTGCCAGCAGCTTAGGGGGAGGGGAGACCCAGTACTTC